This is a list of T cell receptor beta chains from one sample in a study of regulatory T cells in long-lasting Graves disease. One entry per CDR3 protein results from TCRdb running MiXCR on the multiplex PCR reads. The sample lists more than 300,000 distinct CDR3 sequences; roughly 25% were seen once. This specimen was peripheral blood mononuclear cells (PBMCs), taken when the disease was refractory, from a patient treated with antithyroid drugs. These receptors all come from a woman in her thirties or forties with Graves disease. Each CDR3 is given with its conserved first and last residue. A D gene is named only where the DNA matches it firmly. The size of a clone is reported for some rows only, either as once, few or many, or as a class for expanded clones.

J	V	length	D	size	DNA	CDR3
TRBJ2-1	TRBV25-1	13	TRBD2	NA	TGTGCCAGCAAAGCGGGAGTTTTGAATGAGCAGTTCTTC	CASKAGVLNEQFF
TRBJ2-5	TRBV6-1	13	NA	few	TGTGCCAGCAGTCCCGGAACATATGGGACCCAGTACTTC	CASSPGTYGTQYF
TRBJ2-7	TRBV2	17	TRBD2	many	TGTGCCAGCAGTGAATCTGCGAAACTAGCGGGAGCCCACGAGCAGTACTTC	CASSESAKLAGAHEQYF
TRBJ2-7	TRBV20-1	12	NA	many	TGCAGTGCTAGTACTTGGGAGTACGAGCAGTACTTC	CSASTWEYEQYF
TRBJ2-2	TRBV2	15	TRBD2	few	TGTGCCAGCAATGGACTAGCGGAAGTCACCGGGGAGCTGTTTTTT	CASNGLAEVTGELFF
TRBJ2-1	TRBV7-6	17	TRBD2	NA	TGTGCCAGCAGCTTAGGTGGACTAGCGGGAGTAATTGATGAGCAGTTCTTC	CASSLGGLAGVIDEQFF
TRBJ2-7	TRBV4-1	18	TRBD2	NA	TGCGCCAGCAGCCTTCGTTCGACGTGGGAGGGGTTTTCCTACGAGCAGTACTTC	CASSLRSTWEGFSYEQYF
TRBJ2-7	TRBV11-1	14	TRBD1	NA	TGTGCCAGCAGCTTGGGACAGTCGTTCTACGAGCAGTACTTC	CASSLGQSFYEQYF
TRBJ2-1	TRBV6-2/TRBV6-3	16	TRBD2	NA	TGTGCCAGCAGTGGGTTACTAGCGGAACCCTACAATGAGCAGTTCTTC	CASSGLLAEPYNEQFF
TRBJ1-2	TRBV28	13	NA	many	TGTGCCAGCAGTTCAATATTGAGCTATGGCTACACCTTC	CASSSILSYGYTF
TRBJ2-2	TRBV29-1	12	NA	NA	TGCAGCGTCGGAGGGGGAGCCGGGGAGCTGTTTTTT	CSVGGGAGELFF
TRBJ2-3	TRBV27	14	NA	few	TGTGCCAGCAGCTTATCTAGCTCCACAGATACGCAGTATTTT	CASSLSSSTDTQYF
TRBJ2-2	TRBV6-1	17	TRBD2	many	TGTGCCAGCAGCTGGACTAGCGGGAGGTCGAACACCGGGGAGCTGTTTTTT	CASSWTSGRSNTGELFF
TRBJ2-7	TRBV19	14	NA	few	TGTGCCAGTAGTACCATGAAGAAGGGCTACGAGCAGTACTTC	CASSTMKKGYEQYF
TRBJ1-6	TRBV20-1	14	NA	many	TGCAGTGCTAGAGCAGGGACCTCCGGGTCACCCCTCCACTTT	CSARAGTSGSPLHF
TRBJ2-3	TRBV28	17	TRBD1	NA	TGTGCCAGCAGTTTAACGTGGGACAGCTTCACAAGAGATACGCAGTATTTT	CASSLTWDSFTRDTQYF
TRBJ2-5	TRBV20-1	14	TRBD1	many	TGCAGTGCTAGGGTCACAGGGGGCTTGGAGACCCAGTACTTC	CSARVTGGLETQYF
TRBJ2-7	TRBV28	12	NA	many	TGTGCCAGCCGATCCCCGACATACGAGCAGTACTTC	CASRSPTYEQYF
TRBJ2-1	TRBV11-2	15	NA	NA	TGTGCCAGCAGCCCAGCAAGGGACTCCTACAATGAGCAGTTCTTC	CASSPARDSYNEQFF
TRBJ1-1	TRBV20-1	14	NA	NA	TGCAGTGCAACGCGCGTGGAGGGTCTCACTGAAGCTTTCTTT	CSATRVEGLTEAFF
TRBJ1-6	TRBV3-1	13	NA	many	TGTGCCAGCAGCCAGAATCGGGTTTCACCCCTCCACTTT	CASSQNRVSPLHF
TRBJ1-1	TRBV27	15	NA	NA	TGTGCCAGCAGTTTATCTACTCTCAGGGGAACTGAAGCTTTCTTT	CASSLSTLRGTEAFF
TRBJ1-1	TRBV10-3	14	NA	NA	TGTGCCATCGGCCCCCACGGGGCGGACACTGAAGCTTTCTTT	CAIGPHGADTEAFF
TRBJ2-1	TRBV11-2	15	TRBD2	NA	TGTGCCAGCAGCGTGACTAGCGGAGCCTACAATGAGCAGTTCTTC	CASSVTSGAYNEQFF
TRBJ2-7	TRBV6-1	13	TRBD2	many	TGTGCCAGCAGTGAAGTGGGGGGGGACGAGCAGTACTTC	CASSEVGGDEQYF
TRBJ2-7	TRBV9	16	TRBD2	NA	TGTGCCAGCAGCGTAGGGGGGACTAGCGGGAGTCACGAGCAGTACTTC	CASSVGGTSGSHEQYF
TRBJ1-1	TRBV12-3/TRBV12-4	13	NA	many	TGTGCCAGCAGCCGTACAGAAAAAAGGGAAGCTTTCTTT	CASSRTEKREAFF
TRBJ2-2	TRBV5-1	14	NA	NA	TGCGCCAGGGAAACCGGGATCAACACCGGGGAGCTGTTTTTT	CARETGINTGELFF
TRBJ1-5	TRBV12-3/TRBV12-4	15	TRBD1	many	TGTGCCAGCCAGCCAGGGGGTACAATCAATCAGCCCCAGCATTTT	CASQPGGTINQPQHF
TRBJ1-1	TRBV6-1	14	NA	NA	TGTGCCAGCCGCGGGGGCAGACGGAACACTGAAGCTTTCTTT	CASRGGRRNTEAFF
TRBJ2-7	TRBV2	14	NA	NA	TGTGCCAGCAGTAAGCGGTGGGGGTCCTACGAGCAGTACTTC	CASSKRWGSYEQYF
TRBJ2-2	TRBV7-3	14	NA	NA	TGTGCCAGCAGCTCCGGACGGAGCACCGGGGAGCTGTTTTTT	CASSSGRSTGELFF
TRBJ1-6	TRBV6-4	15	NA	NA	TGTGCCAGCAGTTACGGCGGGTCTTTCAATTCACCCCTCCACTTT	CASSYGGSFNSPLHF
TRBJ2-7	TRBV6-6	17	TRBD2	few	TGTGCCAGCAGTTACTCGGGGGGGACTAGCGGGAGCTACGAGCAGTACTTC	CASSYSGGTSGSYEQYF
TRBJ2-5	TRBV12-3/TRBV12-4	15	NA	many	TGTGCCAGCAGTTTAGACCCACAGGGACAAGAGACCCAGTACTTC	CASSLDPQGQETQYF
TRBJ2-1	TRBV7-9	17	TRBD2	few	TGTGCCAGCAGCAAAGCGGGACTGTCGAGCTCCTACAATGAGCAGTTCTTC	CASSKAGLSSSYNEQFF
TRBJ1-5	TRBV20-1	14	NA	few	TGCAGTGGACGTGCAGGCGATGGGAATCAGCCCCAGCATTTT	CSGRAGDGNQPQHF
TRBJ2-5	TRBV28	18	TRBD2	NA	TGTGCCAGCAGTTTAGCACTAGCGGGAGCTGGGGGGCAAGAGACCCAGTACTTC	CASSLALAGAGGQETQYF
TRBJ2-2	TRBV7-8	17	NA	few	TGTGCCAGCAGCTTATACCGGGACACCTGGAACACCGGGGAGCTGTTTTTT	CASSLYRDTWNTGELFF
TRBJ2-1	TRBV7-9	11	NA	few	TGTGCCAGCAGCCCACTGTTTAAGCAGTTCTTC	CASSPLFKQFF
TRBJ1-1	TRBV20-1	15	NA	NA	TGCAGTGCTAGGGGCCATGCGGGACTGAACACTGAAGCTTTCTTT	CSARGHAGLNTEAFF
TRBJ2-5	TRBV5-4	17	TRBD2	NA	TGTGCCAGCAGAGATAAGGGACTAGCGGGAGGCCAAGAGACCCAGTACTTC	CASRDKGLAGGQETQYF
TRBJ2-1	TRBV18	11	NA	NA	TGTGCCATCCCAGGGCGGCATGAGCAGTTCTTC	CAIPGRHEQFF
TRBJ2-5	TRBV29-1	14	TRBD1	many	TGCAGCGTTGACCCACAGGGGGCGTTCGAGACCCAGTACTTC	CSVDPQGAFETQYF
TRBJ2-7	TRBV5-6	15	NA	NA	TGTGCCAGCAGCTTGGCCAGCGGGCGCCAGGGAGAGCAGTACTTC	CASSLASGRQGEQYF
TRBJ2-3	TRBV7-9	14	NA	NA	TGTGCCAGCAGCGCCGGGGGCCCCACAGATACGCAGTATTTT	CASSAGGPTDTQYF
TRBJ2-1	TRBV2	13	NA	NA	TGTGCCAGCACTCGTACAGGGTTAAATGAGCAGTTCTTC	CASTRTGLNEQFF
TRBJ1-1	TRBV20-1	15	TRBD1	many	TGCAGTGCTAGAGGAATCGGACAGGGGGCTACTGAAGCTTTCTTT	CSARGIGQGATEAFF
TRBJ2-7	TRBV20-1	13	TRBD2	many	TGCAGTGCTCTCCCGGGAGGGGGTCGCGAGCAGTACTTC	CSALPGGGREQYF
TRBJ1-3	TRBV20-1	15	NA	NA	TGCAGTGCCCCCCGTCCAGGAGACTCTGGAAACACCATATATTTT	CSAPRPGDSGNTIYF
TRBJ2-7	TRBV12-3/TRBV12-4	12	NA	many	TGTGCCAGCAGCCGGCTACTATACGAGCAGTACTTC	CASSRLLYEQYF
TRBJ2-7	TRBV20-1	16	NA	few	TGCAGTGCTAGAGAGGTTGTCAGCAAGAGCTCCTACGAGCAGTACTTC	CSAREVVSKSSYEQYF
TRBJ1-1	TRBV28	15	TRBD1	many	TGTGCCAGCAGTTTAGGGACAGCCCCGAACACTGAAGCTTTCTTT	CASSLGTAPNTEAFF
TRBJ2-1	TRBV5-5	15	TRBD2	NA	TGTGCCAGCAGCTTGCTCAGCGGGACCTACAATGAGCAGTTCTTC	CASSLLSGTYNEQFF
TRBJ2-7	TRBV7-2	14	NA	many	TGTGCCAGCAGCCGAGACAGAAGCCTCTACGAGCAGTACTTC	CASSRDRSLYEQYF
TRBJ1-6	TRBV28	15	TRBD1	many	TGTGCCAGCAGCACGGGGACAGGGAGAAATTCACCCCTCCACTTT	CASSTGTGRNSPLHF
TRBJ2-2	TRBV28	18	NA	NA	TGTGCCAGCAGTTTCGCGGGGGCGGGAGTAGGTTTATCCGGGGAGCTGTTTTTT	CASSFAGAGVGLSGELFF